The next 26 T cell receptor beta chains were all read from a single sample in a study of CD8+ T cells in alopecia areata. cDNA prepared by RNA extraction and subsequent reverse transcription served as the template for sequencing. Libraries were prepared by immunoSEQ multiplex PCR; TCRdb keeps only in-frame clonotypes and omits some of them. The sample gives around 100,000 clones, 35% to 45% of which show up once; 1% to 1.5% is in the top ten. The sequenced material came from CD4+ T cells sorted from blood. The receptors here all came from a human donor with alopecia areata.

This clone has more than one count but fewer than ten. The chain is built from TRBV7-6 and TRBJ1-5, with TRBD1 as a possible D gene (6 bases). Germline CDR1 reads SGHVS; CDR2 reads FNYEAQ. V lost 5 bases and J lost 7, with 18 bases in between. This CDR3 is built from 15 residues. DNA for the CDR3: TGTGCCAGCAGCCTTAGTGGGGGGGGCCGACAGCCCCAGCATTTT. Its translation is CASSLSGGGRQPQHF.

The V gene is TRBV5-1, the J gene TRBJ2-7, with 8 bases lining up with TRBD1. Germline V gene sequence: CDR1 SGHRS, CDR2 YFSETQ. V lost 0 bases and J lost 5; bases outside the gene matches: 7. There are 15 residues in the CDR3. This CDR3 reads CASSLEDREFDEQYF. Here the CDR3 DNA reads TGCGCCAGCAGCTTGGAGGACAGGGAGTTTGACGAGCAGTACTTC.

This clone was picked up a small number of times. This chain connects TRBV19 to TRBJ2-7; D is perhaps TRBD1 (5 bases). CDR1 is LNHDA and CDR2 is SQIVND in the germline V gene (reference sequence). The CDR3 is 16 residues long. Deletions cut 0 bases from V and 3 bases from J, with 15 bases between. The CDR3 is CASSIDGGHPRYEQYF. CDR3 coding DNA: TGTGCCAGTAGTATAGATGGCGGACACCCACGCTACGAGCAGTACTTC.

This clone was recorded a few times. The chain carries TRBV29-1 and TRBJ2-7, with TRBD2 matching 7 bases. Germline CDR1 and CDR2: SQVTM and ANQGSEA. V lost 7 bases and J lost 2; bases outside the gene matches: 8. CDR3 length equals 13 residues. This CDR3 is CSAVAGATYEQYF. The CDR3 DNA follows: TGCAGCGCGGTGGCGGGAGCGACCTACGAGCAGTACTTC.

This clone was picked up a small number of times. CDR3 nucleotides: TGTGCCAGCAGGGGCGGCCCAGGGCCCTACGAGCAGTACTTC. Its translation: CASRGGPGPYEQYF. This rearrangement joins TRBV28 to TRBJ2-7; tentatively, D is TRBD1 (5 bases). The CDR3 consists of 14 residues. Trimming shortened V by 6 bases and J by 2 bases, and 14 bases separated the two germline ends. CDR1 and CDR2 (germline): MDHEN, SYDVKM.

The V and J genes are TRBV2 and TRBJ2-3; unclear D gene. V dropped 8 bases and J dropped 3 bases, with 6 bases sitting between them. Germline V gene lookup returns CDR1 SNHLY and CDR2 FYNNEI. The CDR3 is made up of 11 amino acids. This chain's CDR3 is CASVETDTQYF. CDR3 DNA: TGTGCCAGCGTAGAAACAGATACGCAGTATTTT.

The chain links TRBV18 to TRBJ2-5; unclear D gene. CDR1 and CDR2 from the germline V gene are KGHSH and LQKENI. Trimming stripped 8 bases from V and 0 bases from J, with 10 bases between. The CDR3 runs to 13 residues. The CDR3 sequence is CASTWGNQETQYF. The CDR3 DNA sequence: TGTGCCAGCACGTGGGGAAACCAAGAGACCCAGTACTTC.

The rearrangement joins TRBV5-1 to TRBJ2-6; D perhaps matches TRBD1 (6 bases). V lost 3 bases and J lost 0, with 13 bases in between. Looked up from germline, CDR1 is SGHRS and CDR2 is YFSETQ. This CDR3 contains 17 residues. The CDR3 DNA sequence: TGCGCCAGCAGCTCGCAAGGGACACTCTCTGGGGCCAACGTCCTGACTTTC. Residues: CASSSQGTLSGANVLTF.

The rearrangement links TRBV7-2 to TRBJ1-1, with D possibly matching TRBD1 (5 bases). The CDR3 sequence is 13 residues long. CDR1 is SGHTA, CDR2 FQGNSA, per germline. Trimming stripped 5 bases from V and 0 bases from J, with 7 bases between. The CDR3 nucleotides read TGTGCCAGCAGCAGAGGGGTGAACACTGAAGCTTTCTTT. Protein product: CASSRGVNTEAFF. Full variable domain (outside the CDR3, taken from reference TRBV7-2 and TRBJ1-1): GAGVSQSPSNKVTEKGKDVELRCDPISGHTALYWYRQSLGQGLEFLIYFQGNSAPDKSGLPSDRFSAERTGGSVSTLTIQRTQQEDSAVYLCASSRGVNTEAFFGQGTRLTVV.

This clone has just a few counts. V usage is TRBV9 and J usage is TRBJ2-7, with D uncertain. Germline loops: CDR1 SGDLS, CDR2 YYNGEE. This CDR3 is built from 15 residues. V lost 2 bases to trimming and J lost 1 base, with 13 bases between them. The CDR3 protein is CASSVQPTPSYEQYF. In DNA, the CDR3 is TGTGCCAGCAGCGTCCAACCGACACCTTCCTACGAGCAGTACTTC.

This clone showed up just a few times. CDR3 bases: TGTGCCAGCTCACCGGGACAGGGCTGGGAGCAGTACTTC. As protein: CASSPGQGWEQYF. The chain uses TRBV18 and TRBJ2-7, with TRBD1 matching over 9 bases. This CDR3 has 13 amino acids. The germline V gene encodes CDR1 KGHSH and CDR2 LQKENI. With 3 bases clipped from V and 7 bases from J, the junction kept 4 bases outside the gene matches.

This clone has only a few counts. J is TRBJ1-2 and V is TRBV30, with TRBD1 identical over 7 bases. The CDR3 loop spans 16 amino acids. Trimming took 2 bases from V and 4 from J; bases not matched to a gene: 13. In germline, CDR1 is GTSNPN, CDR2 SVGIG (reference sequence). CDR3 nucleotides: TGTGCCTGGAGTTTAACTGGACAGGACATCGGCTATGGCTACACCTTC. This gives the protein CAWSLTGQDIGYGYTF.

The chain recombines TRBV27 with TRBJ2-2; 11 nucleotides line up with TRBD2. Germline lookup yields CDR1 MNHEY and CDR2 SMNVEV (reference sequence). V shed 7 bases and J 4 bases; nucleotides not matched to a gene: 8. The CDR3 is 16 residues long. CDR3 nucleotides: TGTGCCAGCACCAGTGCTAGCGGGAGGAGCACCGGGGAGCTGTTTTTT. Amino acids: CASTSASGRSTGELFF.

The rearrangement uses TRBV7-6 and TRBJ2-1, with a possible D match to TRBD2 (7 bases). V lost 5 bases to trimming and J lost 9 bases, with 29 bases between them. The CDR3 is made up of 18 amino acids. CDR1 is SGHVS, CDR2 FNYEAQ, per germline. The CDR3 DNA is TGTGCCAGCAGCCCCAGGGGTGGGGCGCCTAGCGGAGTCGGTGAGCAGTTCTTC. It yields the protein CASSPRGGAPSGVGEQFF.

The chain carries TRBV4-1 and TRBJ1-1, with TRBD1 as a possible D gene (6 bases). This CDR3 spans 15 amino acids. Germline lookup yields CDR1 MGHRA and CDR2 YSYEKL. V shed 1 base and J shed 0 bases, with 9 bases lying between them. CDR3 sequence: CASSQGEGVNTEAFF. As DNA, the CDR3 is TGCGCCAGCAGCCAAGGTGAGGGGGTGAACACTGAAGCTTTCTTT.

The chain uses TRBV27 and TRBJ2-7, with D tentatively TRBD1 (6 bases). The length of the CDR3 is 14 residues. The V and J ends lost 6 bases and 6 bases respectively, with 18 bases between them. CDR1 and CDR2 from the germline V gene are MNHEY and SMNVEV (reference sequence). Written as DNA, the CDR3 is TGTGCCAGCAGCAACTCTCTACAGGGAACCGAGCAGTACTTC. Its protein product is CASSNSLQGTEQYF.

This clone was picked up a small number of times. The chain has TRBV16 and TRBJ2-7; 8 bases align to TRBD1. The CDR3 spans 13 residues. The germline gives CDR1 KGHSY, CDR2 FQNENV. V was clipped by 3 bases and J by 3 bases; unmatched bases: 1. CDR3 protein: CASSQGTGYEQYF. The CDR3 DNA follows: TGTGCCAGCAGCCAGGGGACAGGCTACGAGCAGTACTTC.

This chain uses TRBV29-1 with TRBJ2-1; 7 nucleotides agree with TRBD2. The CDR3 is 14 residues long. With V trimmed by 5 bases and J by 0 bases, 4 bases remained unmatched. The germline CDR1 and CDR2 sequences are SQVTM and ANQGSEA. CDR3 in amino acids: CSVRGGTSYNEQFF. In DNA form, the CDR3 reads TGCAGCGTTCGCGGGGGAACCTCCTACAATGAGCAGTTCTTC.

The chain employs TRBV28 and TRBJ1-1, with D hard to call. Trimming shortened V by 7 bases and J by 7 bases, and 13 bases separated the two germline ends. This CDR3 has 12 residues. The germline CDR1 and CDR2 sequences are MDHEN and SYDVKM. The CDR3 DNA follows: TGTGCCAGCATCATTCCCGCGAATGAAGCTTTCTTT. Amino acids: CASIIPANEAFF.

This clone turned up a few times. CDR3 sequence: CASSPRGVDPNEKLFF. The CDR3 bases are TGTGCCAGCAGTCCACGGGGGGTAGACCCAAATGAAAAACTGTTTTTT. The chain joins TRBV27 to TRBJ1-4; possibly TRBD1 for D (5 bases). This CDR3 contains 16 residues. The germline CDR1 and CDR2 sequences are MNHEY and SMNVEV (reference sequence). V was pared by 5 bases and J by 5 bases, with 18 bases between.

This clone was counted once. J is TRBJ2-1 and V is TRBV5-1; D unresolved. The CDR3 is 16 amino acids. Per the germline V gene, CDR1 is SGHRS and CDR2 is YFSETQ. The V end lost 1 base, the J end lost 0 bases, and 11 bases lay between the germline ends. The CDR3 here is CASSLFWGSSYNEQFF. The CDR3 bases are TGCGCCAGCAGCTTGTTTTGGGGTAGCTCCTACAATGAGCAGTTCTTC.

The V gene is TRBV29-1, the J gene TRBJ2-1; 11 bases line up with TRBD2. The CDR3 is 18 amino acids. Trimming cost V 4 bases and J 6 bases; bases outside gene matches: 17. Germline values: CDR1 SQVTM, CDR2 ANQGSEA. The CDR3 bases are TGCAGCGTTGCCATGTTGGCTAGCGGGGGGCTGCGGGCCAATGAGCAGTTCTTC. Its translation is CSVAMLASGGLRANEQFF.

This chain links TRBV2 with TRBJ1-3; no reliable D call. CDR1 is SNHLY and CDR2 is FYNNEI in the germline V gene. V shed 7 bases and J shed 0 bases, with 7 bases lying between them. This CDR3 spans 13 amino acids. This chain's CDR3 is CASIVFSGNTIYF. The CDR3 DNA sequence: TGTGCCAGCATAGTCTTCTCTGGAAACACCATATATTTT.

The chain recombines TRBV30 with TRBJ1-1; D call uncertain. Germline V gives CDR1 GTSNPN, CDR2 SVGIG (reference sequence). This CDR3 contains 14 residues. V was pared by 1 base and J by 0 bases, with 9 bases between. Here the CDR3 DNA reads TGTGCCTGGAGTGGACGGTCCATGAACACTGAAGCTTTCTTT. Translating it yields CAWSGRSMNTEAFF.

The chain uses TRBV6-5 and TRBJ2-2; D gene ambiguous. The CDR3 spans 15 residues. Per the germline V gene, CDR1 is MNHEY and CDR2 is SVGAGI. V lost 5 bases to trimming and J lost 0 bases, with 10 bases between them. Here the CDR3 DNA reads TGTGCCAGCAGTCTAGACACCTCGAACACCGGGGAGCTGTTTTTT. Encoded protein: CASSLDTSNTGELFF.

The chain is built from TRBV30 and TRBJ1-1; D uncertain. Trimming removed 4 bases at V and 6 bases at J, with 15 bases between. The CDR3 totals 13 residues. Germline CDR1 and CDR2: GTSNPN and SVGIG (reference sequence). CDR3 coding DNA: TGTGCCTGGATAAGGATACGGAGCGCTGAAGCTTTCTTT. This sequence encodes CAWIRIRSAEAFF.